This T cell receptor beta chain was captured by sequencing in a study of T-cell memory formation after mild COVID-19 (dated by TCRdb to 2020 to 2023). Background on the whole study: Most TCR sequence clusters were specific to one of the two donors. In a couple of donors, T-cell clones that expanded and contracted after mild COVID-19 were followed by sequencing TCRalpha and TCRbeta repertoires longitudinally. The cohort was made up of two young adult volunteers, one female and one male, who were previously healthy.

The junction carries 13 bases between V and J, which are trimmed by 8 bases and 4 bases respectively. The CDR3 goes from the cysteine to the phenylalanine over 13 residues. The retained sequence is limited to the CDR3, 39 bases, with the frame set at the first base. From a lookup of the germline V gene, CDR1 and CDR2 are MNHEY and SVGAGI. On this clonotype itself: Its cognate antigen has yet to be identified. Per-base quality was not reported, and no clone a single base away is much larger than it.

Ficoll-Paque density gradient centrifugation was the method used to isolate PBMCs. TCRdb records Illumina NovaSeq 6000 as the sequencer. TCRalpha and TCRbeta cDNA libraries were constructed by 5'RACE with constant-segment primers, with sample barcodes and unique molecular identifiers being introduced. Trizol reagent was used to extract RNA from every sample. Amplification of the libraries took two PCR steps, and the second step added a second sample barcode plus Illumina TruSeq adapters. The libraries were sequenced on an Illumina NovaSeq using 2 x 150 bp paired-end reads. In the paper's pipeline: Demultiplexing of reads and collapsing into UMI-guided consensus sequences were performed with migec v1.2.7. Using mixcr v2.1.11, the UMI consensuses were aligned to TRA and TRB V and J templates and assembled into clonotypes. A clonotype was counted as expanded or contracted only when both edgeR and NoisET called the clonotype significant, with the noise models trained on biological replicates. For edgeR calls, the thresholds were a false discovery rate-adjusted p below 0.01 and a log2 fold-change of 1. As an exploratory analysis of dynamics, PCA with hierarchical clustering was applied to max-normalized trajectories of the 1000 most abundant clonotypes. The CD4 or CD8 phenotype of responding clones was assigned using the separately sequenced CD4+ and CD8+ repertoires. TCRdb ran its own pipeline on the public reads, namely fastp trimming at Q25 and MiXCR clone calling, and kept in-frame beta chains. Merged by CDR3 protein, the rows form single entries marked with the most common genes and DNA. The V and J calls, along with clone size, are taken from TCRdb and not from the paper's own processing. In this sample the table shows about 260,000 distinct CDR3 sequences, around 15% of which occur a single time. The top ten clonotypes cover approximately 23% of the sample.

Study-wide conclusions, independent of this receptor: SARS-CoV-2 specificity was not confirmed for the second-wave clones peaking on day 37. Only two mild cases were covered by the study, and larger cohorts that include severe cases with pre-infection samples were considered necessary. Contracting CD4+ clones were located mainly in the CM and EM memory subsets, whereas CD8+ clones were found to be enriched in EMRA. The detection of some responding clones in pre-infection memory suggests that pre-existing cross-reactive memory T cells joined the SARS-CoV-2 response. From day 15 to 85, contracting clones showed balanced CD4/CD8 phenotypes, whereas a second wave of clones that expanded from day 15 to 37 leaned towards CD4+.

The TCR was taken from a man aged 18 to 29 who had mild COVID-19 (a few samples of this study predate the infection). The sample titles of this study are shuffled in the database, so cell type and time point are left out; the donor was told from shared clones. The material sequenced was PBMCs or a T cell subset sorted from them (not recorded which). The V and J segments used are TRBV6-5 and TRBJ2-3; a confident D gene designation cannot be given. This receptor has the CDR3 CASGESDADTQYF. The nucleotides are TGTGCCAGCGGAGAGTCGGACGCAGATACGCAGTATTTT.